This entry lists 26 T cell receptor beta chains sequenced from one sample in a study of cytomegalovirus exposure and HLA in healthy donors (dated by TCRdb to 2015 to 2018). Libraries were made using the immunoSEQ multiplex PCR assay. A mixture of 60 forward primers for TCR Vbeta segments and 13 reverse primers for TCR Jbeta segments was used in the multiplex PCR. TCRdb limited this immuneACCESS table to in-frame rearrangements with V and J called. A share of clones is missing; checked studies link under half to unresolved V genes, and the rest is unexplained. The sample table holds about 100,000 clones, of which 81% were seen once. The ten largest make up 4.5% to 6.5% of the sample. Sequenced input: PBMCs. The receptors originated from a middle-aged man in good health and CMV-seropositive.

The J gene is TRBJ2-2, the V gene TRBV5-1, with D unresolved. Germline loops: CDR1 SGHRS, CDR2 YFSETQ. Trimming shortened V by 0 bases and J by 1 base, and 4 bases separated the two germline ends. The CDR3 consists of 14 residues. CDR3 residues: CASSLGQNTGELFF. Here the CDR3 DNA reads TGCGCCAGCAGCTTGGGACAGAACACCGGGGAGCTGTTTTTT.

This clone occurred a few times. The chain recombines TRBV6-5 with TRBJ1-3; D ambiguous. Per germline, CDR1 MNHEY and CDR2 SVGAGI. This CDR3 has 14 residues. The ends were cut back, 6 bases at V and 3 bases at J, with 12 bases in the middle. The CDR3 region has the DNA TGTGCCAGCAGCTCTCAGGAATTTGGAAACACCATATATTTT. Protein sequence: CASSSQEFGNTIYF.

V is TRBV29-1 and J is TRBJ2-7; a possible D gene is TRBD1 (6 bases). Germline CDR1 reads SQVTM; CDR2 reads ANQGSEA. Trimming pared 4 bases from V and 7 bases from J, leaving 17 bases between. The length of the CDR3 is 13 residues. CDR3 region: CSVGGRDTQEQYF. The DNA for the CDR3 is TGCAGCGTTGGGGGCCGGGACACACAAGAGCAGTACTTC.

The V and J genes are TRBV30 and TRBJ2-3; TRBD2 matches 9 bases. Germline loops: CDR1 GTSNPN, CDR2 SVGIG (reference sequence). V lost 4 bases and J lost 5; bases outside the gene matches: 16. This CDR3 contains 17 residues. CDR3 protein: CAWKGADAGGFIDTQYF. The CDR3 coding sequence is TGTGCCTGGAAGGGTGCGGATGCGGGAGGGTTCATAGATACGCAGTATTTT.

This clone was seen only once. The rearrangement links TRBV15 to TRBJ1-2; D possibly corresponds to TRBD1 (6 bases). This CDR3 region has 13 residues. The V gene lost 1 base and the J gene lost 8 bases, with 11 bases spanning the gap. Germline V lookup: CDR1 LNHNV, CDR2 YYDKDF (reference sequence). The CDR3: CATSRGGGEGYTF. The DNA of the CDR3 is TGTGCCACCAGCAGAGGAGGGGGTGAGGGCTACACCTTC. Full variable domain (outside the CDR3, taken from reference TRBV15 and TRBJ1-2): DAMVIQNPRYQVTQFGKPVTLSCSQTLNHNVMYWYQQKSSQAPKLLFHYYDKDFNNEADTPDNFQSRRPNTSFCFLDIRSPGLGDTAMYLCATSRGGGEGYTFGSGTRLTVV.

This sequence joins TRBV19 and TRBJ2-7; TRBD1 is a possible D gene (5 bases). This CDR3 region has 17 residues. The germline V gene encodes CDR1 LNHDA and CDR2 SQIVND (reference sequence). The V gene lost 2 bases and the J gene lost 2 bases, with 19 bases spanning the gap. The CDR3 nucleotides are TGTGCCAGTAGTATACGTGGGAACAGGAATCCCCCCTACGAGCAGTACTTC. Its protein product is CASSIRGNRNPPYEQYF.

The V call is TRBV6-1, the J call TRBJ1-2; 10 bases align to TRBD1. Germline assignment: CDR1 MNHNS and CDR2 SASEGT. This CDR3 spans 14 amino acids. Trimming took 4 bases from V and 8 from J; bases not matched to a gene: 7. CDR3 amino acids: CASSGQGALDGYTF. The CDR3 DNA reads as TGTGCCAGCAGTGGACAGGGGGCACTAGACGGCTACACCTTC.

The J gene is TRBJ1-4, the V gene TRBV5-1; TRBD1 agrees at 7 bases. The V gene's germline CDR1 is SGHRS and CDR2 YFSETQ. The CDR3 has 15 residues. The V gene end was trimmed by 3 bases and the J gene end by 7 bases; junction bases not matched to a gene: 9. Here the CDR3 DNA reads TGCGCCAGCAGCTATACAGGGGACGAGAGTGAAAAACTGTTTTTT. This encodes CASSYTGDESEKLFF.

The genes are TRBV27 and TRBJ2-6, with TRBD2 matching 7 bases. Germline trimming cut 7 bases from V and 2 bases from J; bases unmatched to any gene: 8. The CDR3 is 16 residues long. Germline-derived CDR1 and CDR2 are MNHEY and SMNVEV (reference sequence). The CDR3 spells CASTFRRGAGANVLTF. The CDR3 DNA reads as TGTGCCAGCACTTTCAGACGGGGGGCTGGGGCCAACGTCCTGACTTTC.

The genes are TRBV6-6 and TRBJ2-7; D might be TRBD2 (6 bases). In germline, CDR1 is MNHNY, CDR2 SVGAGI (reference sequence). The V and J ends lost 7 bases and 3 bases respectively, with 10 bases between them. The CDR3 runs to 12 residues. DNA of the CDR3: TGTGCCAGCAACCCGGGGGACTACGAGCAGTACTTC. It translates to CASNPGDYEQYF.

The J gene is TRBJ2-6, the V gene TRBV7-9, with D hard to call. The germline V gene encodes CDR1 SEHNR and CDR2 FQNEAQ (reference sequence). The CDR3 has 18 amino acids. V lost 5 bases to trimming and J lost 2 bases, with 19 bases between them. This CDR3 is CASSTQLQKVTGANVLTF. The CDR3, as DNA: TGTGCCAGCAGCACACAGCTGCAGAAGGTTACTGGGGCCAACGTCCTGACTTTC.

The chain links TRBV30 to TRBJ1-1, with D perhaps TRBD1 (5 bases). The CDR3 is 15 residues long. Germline CDR1 GTSNPN, CDR2 SVGIG (reference sequence). The V end lost 4 bases, the J end lost 1 base, and 16 bases lay between the germline ends. CDR3 sequence reads: CAWTSEKDKNTEAFF. The CDR3 DNA sequence: TGTGCCTGGACCAGCGAGAAGGACAAGAACACTGAAGCTTTCTTT.

This chain uses TRBV5-1 with TRBJ1-4; the D is unclear. Per the germline V gene, CDR1 is SGHRS and CDR2 is YFSETQ. The V and J ends lost 2 bases and 4 bases respectively, with 9 bases between them. CDR3 length: 14 residues. The chain's CDR3 is CASSFGGGNEKLFF. Written as DNA, the CDR3 is TGCGCCAGCAGCTTTGGCGGAGGTAATGAAAAACTGTTTTTT.

This chain links TRBV28 with TRBJ2-4; possibly TRBD1 for D (5 bases). The CDR3 has 12 amino acids. Germline values: CDR1 MDHEN, CDR2 SYDVKM. The germline V and J ends were trimmed by 2 bases and 6 bases, with 5 bases remaining between them. CDR3 region: CASSLQGNIQYF. CDR3 coding DNA: TGTGCCAGCAGTTTACAGGGAAACATTCAGTACTTC. Complete variable domain (other parts from reference TRBV28 and TRBJ2-4): DVKVTQSSRYLVKRTGEKVFLECVQDMDHENMFWYRQDPGLGLRLIYFSYDVKMKEKGDIPEGYSVSREKKERFSLILESASTNQTSMYLCASSLQGNIQYFGAGTRLSVL.

CDR3 nucleotide sequence: TGTGCCAGCTCACCTCTTGTTAATAGCGGCAATGAGCAGTTCTTC. Its translation is CASSPLVNSGNEQFF. V gene TRBV18 combines with J gene TRBJ2-1; D is possibly TRBD2 (6 bases). The germline gives CDR1 KGHSH, CDR2 LQKENI. V was pared by 3 bases and J by 6 bases, with 15 bases between. The CDR3 is made up of 15 amino acids.

This clone is a singleton in its sample. The chain has TRBV28 and TRBJ1-2, with D perhaps matching TRBD1 (6 bases). Germline V gene data show CDR1 as MDHEN and CDR2 as SYDVKM. The CDR3 spans 14 residues. V lost 2 bases and J 4 bases, leaving 11 bases between the germline ends. This CDR3 reads CASSLQGLGYGYTF. The CDR3 DNA reads as TGTGCCAGCAGTTTACAGGGGCTGGGCTATGGCTACACCTTC.

This rearrangement joins TRBV7-9 to TRBJ1-2; D gene uncertain. Trimming removed 1 base at V and 8 bases at J, with 14 bases between. The CDR3 consists of 14 residues. Germline values: CDR1 SEHNR, CDR2 FQNEAQ (reference sequence). As DNA, the CDR3 is TGTGCCAGCAGCTTAGGTCGGGAAAGCGGAGGCTACACCTTC. Protein product: CASSLGRESGGYTF.

V gene TRBV30 combines with J gene TRBJ2-1; tentatively, D is TRBD1 (5 bases). V was clipped by 2 bases and J by 7 bases, with 9 bases between them. Germline V gene data show CDR1 as GTSNPN and CDR2 as SVGIG (reference sequence). This CDR3 contains 12 residues. The CDR3 DNA reads as TGTGCCTGGAGTATAGGGGCGAATGAGCAGTTCTTC. Its translation is CAWSIGANEQFF.

The rearrangement links TRBV5-1 to TRBJ1-1; TRBD1 matches at 7 bases. With V trimmed by 6 bases and J by 3 bases, 5 bases remained unmatched. This CDR3 contains 13 residues. The germline V gene encodes CDR1 SGHRS and CDR2 YFSETQ. CDR3 sequence (DNA): TGCGCCAGCAATCCTACAGGGGACACTGAAGCTTTCTTT. This sequence encodes CASNPTGDTEAFF.

This chain uses TRBV7-8 with TRBJ1-1; 8 bases are a match to TRBD1. The germline V gene has CDR1 SGHVS and CDR2 FQNEAQ. The length of the CDR3 is 15 residues. V gave up 1 base and J gave up 4 bases; unmatched junction bases: 5. The CDR3 DNA is TGTGCCAGCAGCTTAGTCCCCCAGGGGGCCACTGAAGCTTTCTTT. Its translation is CASSLVPQGATEAFF.

This chain uses TRBV19 with TRBJ1-1, with 7 bases that match TRBD1. Trimming at V came to 0 bases and at J to 11 bases, leaving 6 bases not matched to a gene. Germline CDR1 and CDR2: LNHDA and SQIVND (reference sequence). The CDR3 sequence is 13 residues long. The CDR3 region is CASSIDLGQVAFF. In DNA form, the CDR3 reads TGTGCCAGTAGTATAGACCTCGGACAGGTGGCTTTCTTT.

The chain employs TRBV18 and TRBJ1-3; TRBD1 agrees at 7 bases. V was pared by 3 bases and J by 0 bases, with 5 bases of the junction left unmatched. Germline CDR1 reads KGHSH; CDR2 reads LQKENI. The CDR3 length is 16 residues. CDR3 nucleotide sequence: TGTGCCAGCTCACCGCAGACAGGGCACTCTGGAAACACCATATATTTT. The encoded protein is CASSPQTGHSGNTIYF.

The V gene is TRBV7-9, the J gene TRBJ1-6; D call uncertain. The CDR3 consists of 13 residues. The V end lost 3 bases, the J end lost 8 bases, and 8 bases lay between the germline ends. CDR1 and CDR2 from the germline V gene are SEHNR and FQNEAQ (reference sequence). DNA for the CDR3: TGTGCCAGCAGCTTTCGTTTTGATTCACCCCTCCACTTT. It translates to CASSFRFDSPLHF.

The chain joins TRBV5-5 to TRBJ1-2; TRBD1 matches at 10 bases. CDR1 SGHKS and CDR2 YYEKEE come from the germline V gene (reference sequence). The CDR3 is 16 residues long. Germline trimming cut 2 bases from V and 4 bases from J; bases unmatched to any gene: 8. CDR3 in DNA: TGTGCCAGCAGCTTTATCCGGGACAGGGGAGCCTATGGCTACACCTTC. Translated, it gives CASSFIRDRGAYGYTF.

This clone was counted once. V and J are TRBV5-1 and TRBJ2-1; 8 bases align to TRBD2. Germline assignment: CDR1 SGHRS and CDR2 YFSETQ. CDR3 length: 18 residues. Germline trimming cut 0 bases from V and 0 bases from J; bases unmatched to any gene: 8. CDR3 protein: CASSLGLAGAVSYNEQFF. In DNA, the CDR3 is TGCGCCAGCAGCTTGGGGCTAGCGGGCGCCGTCTCCTACAATGAGCAGTTCTTC.

This clone was recorded once. The chain recombines TRBV15 with TRBJ1-1; a possible D gene is TRBD1 (5 bases). The CDR3 has 15 residues. Germline CDR1 LNHNV, CDR2 YYDKDF (reference sequence). Trimming left V 0 bases short and J 1 base short, with 9 bases between. The CDR3 nucleotides are TGTGCCACCAGCAGAGACAGGGTGAAGAACACTGAAGCTTTCTTT. Amino acid sequence: CATSRDRVKNTEAFF.